In its sample, the clone carrying this TCR beta chain was seen many times. This entry is derived from a study of blood T cell repertoires in COVID-19. Study-level background: Sites in the United States, Italy and Spain provided acute and convalescent COVID-19 samples. Nucleic acid was either cDNA or gDNA, and it came from T cells, B-cell-depleted T cells, or PBMCs.

Per the original data handling: Nucleated cell number was recorded as an estimate derived from reference gene primer amplification. Only in-frame clones appear in the TCRdb table, and some are missing; sequencing was by immunoSEQ multiplex PCR. V and J calls and clone size follow that table, whereas D and trimming were derived from the DNA. This table holds about 250,000 clones, approximately 84% found once. V lost 0 bases, J lost 4 bases, and 13 bases lay in between. This CDR3 region has 15 residues. CDR1 SGHNT and CDR2 YYREEE come from the germline V gene (reference sequence). The sequence derives from a man in his forties or fifties with acute or convalescent COVID-19. The sequencing sample was made of peripheral blood. The rearrangement uses TRBV5-4 and TRBJ1-2, with D uncertain. The DNA for the CDR3 is TGTGCCAGCAGCTTGGGCGACTCTAGCGCCTATGGCTACACCTTC. It translates to CASSLGDSSAYGYTF.